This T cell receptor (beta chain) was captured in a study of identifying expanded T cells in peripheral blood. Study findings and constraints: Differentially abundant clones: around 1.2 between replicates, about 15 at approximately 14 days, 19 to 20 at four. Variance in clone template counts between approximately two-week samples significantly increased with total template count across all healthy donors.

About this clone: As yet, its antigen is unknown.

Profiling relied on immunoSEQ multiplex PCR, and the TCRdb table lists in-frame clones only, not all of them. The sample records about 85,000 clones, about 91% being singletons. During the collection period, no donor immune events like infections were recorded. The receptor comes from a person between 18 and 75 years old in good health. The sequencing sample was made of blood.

The CDR3 is CASSEAPRFYGYTF. The CDR3 DNA sequence: TGTGCCAGCAGTGAAGCGCCCAGGTTCTATGGCTACACCTTC. The chain links TRBV6-1 to TRBJ1-2, with D uncertain. Germline CDR1 reads MNHNS; CDR2 reads SASEGT. The V and J ends lost 0 bases and 4 bases respectively, with 9 bases between them. The CDR3 has 14 residues.